A selection of T cell receptor beta chains follows, all from one sample in a study of cytomegalovirus exposure and HLA in healthy donors. The method was immunoSEQ multiplex PCR; TCRdb's version includes in-frame clones alone and lacks a portion of them. The sample shows under 150,000 clones, 82% of them seen only once. Sequenced sample: PBMCs. The receptors shown here come from a woman under 30 in good health and CMV-seronegative. Each CDR3 is given with its conserved first and last residue. The D gene is left open where the match is weak. Expanded clones are given a class, and other clones once, few, many or no size at all.

TRBV7-2	.	.	TRBJ1-6	TGTGCCAGCAGTCTCTATAATTCACCCCTCCACTTT	CASSLYNSPLHF
TRBV6-4	TRBD1	.	TRBJ2-2	TGTGCCAGCAAAGGGACAGAAGAAACCGGGGAGCTGTTTTTT	CASKGTEETGELFF
TRBV5-1	TRBD1	.	TRBJ2-2	TGCGCCAGCAGCTTCCAGGGGGCTGATGCCGGGGAGCTGTTTTTT	CASSFQGADAGELFF
TRBV12-1	.	once	TRBJ1-3	TGTGCCAGCAGCTTTGATACGGGGGGCGATTCCTCTGGAAACACCATATATTTT	CASSFDTGGDSSGNTIYF
TRBV7-2	.	few	TRBJ1-2	TGTGCCAGCAGCTTAGTGGGAGGCGGCTACACCTTC	CASSLVGGGYTF
TRBV18	.	.	TRBJ1-4	TGTGCCAGCTCACCGGAGGGTCACAGCGAAAAACTGTTTTTT	CASSPEGHSEKLFF
TRBV4-2	TRBD2	.	TRBJ2-7	TGTGCCAGCAGCCAAGGGACTAGCGGGAGAAGCTCCTACGAGCAGTACTTC	CASSQGTSGRSSYEQYF
TRBV28	.	.	TRBJ2-3	TGTGCCAGCAGTTTAAATCTAGGGGCCAGTTGGGCGGATACGCAGTATTTT	CASSLNLGASWADTQYF
TRBV29-1	TRBD1	.	TRBJ1-1	TGCAGCGTTGAAGATTGGTCAGGGGGGAACACTGAAGCTTTCTTT	CSVEDWSGGNTEAFF
TRBV4-3	.	.	TRBJ1-1	TGCGCCAGCAGCCCCCGTGGAGTCGCGAACACTGAAGCTTTCTTT	CASSPRGVANTEAFF
TRBV6-1	TRBD2	few	TRBJ2-3	TGTGCCAGCAGTTGGACTAGCGGGGGAGATACGCAGTATTTT	CASSWTSGGDTQYF
TRBV29-1	TRBD1	.	TRBJ1-2	TGCAGCGACCGACACAGGGGATATGGCTACACCTTC	CSDRHRGYGYTF
TRBV5-6	TRBD1	.	TRBJ1-2	TGTGCCAGCAGCCACAGGGGAGCGGATGGCTACACCTTC	CASSHRGADGYTF
TRBV18	.	.	TRBJ2-3	TGTGCCAGCTCACGGGGACTCAGCACAGATACGCAGTATTTT	CASSRGLSTDTQYF
TRBV14	.	.	TRBJ2-1	TGTGCCAGCAGCCTACCGGGACTCTACAATGAGCAGTTCTTC	CASSLPGLYNEQFF
TRBV6-1	TRBD2	.	TRBJ2-5	TGTGCCAGCAGTGGGATTGGACTAGCGGGAGGGCCGTGGGAGACCCAGTACTTC	CASSGIGLAGGPWETQYF
TRBV30	TRBD2	.	TRBJ2-4	TGTGCCTGGGCCCGACTAGCGGGGGGAGGCATTCAGTACTTC	CAWARLAGGGIQYF
TRBV4-3	.	.	TRBJ2-3	TGCGCCAGCAGCCAACATGCGACGGGGATGAGCACAGATACGCAGTATTTT	CASSQHATGMSTDTQYF
TRBV19	.	.	TRBJ1-5	TGTGCCAGTAAAGACAGCTTCAATCAGCCCCAGCATTTT	CASKDSFNQPQHF
TRBV28	.	.	TRBJ1-5	TGTGCCAGCCGGGATGGTCAGCCCCAGCATTTT	CASRDGQPQHF
TRBV29-1	.	.	TRBJ1-1	TGCAGCGTTAAGGACTTAGACACTGAAGCTTTCTTT	CSVKDLDTEAFF
TRBV4-1	.	.	TRBJ2-7	TGCGCCAGCAGCCAAGACAGGGGAAACTACGAGCAGTACTTC	CASSQDRGNYEQYF
TRBV6-5	TRBD2	.	TRBJ2-3	TGTGCCAGCAGACCTAGCGGGAGGACCACAGATACGCAGTATTTT	CASRPSGRTTDTQYF
TRBV18	.	.	TRBJ1-1	TGTGCCAGCTCAGGGCCCGAAGCTACTGAAGCTTTCTTT	CASSGPEATEAFF
TRBV5-1	TRBD2	.	TRBJ2-1	TGCGCCAGCACCGGACTAGCGGGACAAGCTCGGCAGTTCTTC	CASTGLAGQARQFF
TRBV4-1	.	.	TRBJ2-3	TGCGCCAGCAGCCAAGATAGCCGGGGGGCCCTCACAGATACGCAGTATTTT	CASSQDSRGALTDTQYF
TRBV4-3	TRBD1	.	TRBJ2-1	TGCGCCAGCAGCCAAGCCGGGACAGGGGGTCGATATGAGCAGTTCTTC	CASSQAGTGGRYEQFF
TRBV6-5	TRBD1	once	TRBJ1-6	TGTGCCAGCAGTTACTCTGGGACAGGGAATTCACCCCTCCACTTT	CASSYSGTGNSPLHF
TRBV5-3	.	few	TRBJ1-5	TGTGCCAGAAGCTTGGAGCGACGGCGGGATCAGCCCCAGCATTTT	CARSLERRRDQPQHF
TRBV7-9	TRBD2	once	TRBJ2-1	TGTGCAAGCAGCCAATCCAGACTAGCCACAGAATTCAATGAGCAGTTCTTC	CASSQSRLATEFNEQFF
TRBV11-2	.	.	TRBJ2-3	TGTGCCAGCAGCTTAGAGCAGGTCACAGATACGCAGTATTTT	CASSLEQVTDTQYF
TRBV11-3	.	.	TRBJ2-1	TGTGCCAGCAGCCGACAGGCATACAATGAGCAGTTCTTC	CASSRQAYNEQFF
TRBV5-1	TRBD1	.	TRBJ2-3	TGCGCCAGCTCGCCGGGACAGGGTACCGCAGATACGCAGTATTTT	CASSPGQGTADTQYF
TRBV7-8	TRBD2	.	TRBJ2-7	TGTGCCAGCAGCTCCGGGACTAGCGGGTATATTTACTCCTACGAGCAGTACTTC	CASSSGTSGYIYSYEQYF
TRBV11-3	.	.	TRBJ2-2	TGTGCCAGCAGCTCCAGAGGGGAGCTGTTTTTT	CASSSRGELFF
TRBV4-1	TRBD1	few	TRBJ2-1	TGCGCCAGCACCCCGGGACAGGGGATCAATGAGCAGTTCTTC	CASTPGQGINEQFF
TRBV9	TRBD1	.	TRBJ1-2	TGTGCCAGCAGCGTACACTCGGACAGGGGGACCTATGGCTACACCTTC	CASSVHSDRGTYGYTF
TRBV27	.	.	TRBJ1-1	TGTGCCAGCAGTTTACGCGGGGGAGCCACTGAAGCTTTCTTT	CASSLRGGATEAFF
TRBV30	.	.	TRBJ1-2	TGTGCCTGGTCCTGGGCGGGCGGCTATGGCTACACCTTC	CAWSWAGGYGYTF
TRBV28	.	.	TRBJ2-3	TGTGCGTCTGGGGGCAGCACAGATACGCAGTATTTT	CASGGSTDTQYF
TRBV28	TRBD2	.	TRBJ2-1	TGTGCCAGCAGTCCCACTAGCGTCCTCTCCTACAATGAGCAGTTCTTC	CASSPTSVLSYNEQFF
TRBV19	.	.	TRBJ1-2	TGTGCCAGTAGTATTCAGGGGAACTATGGCTACACCTTC	CASSIQGNYGYTF
TRBV7-9	.	.	TRBJ1-1	TGTGCCAGCAGCTTAGGTCTCCGGAACACTGAAGCTTTCTTT	CASSLGLRNTEAFF
TRBV2	.	.	TRBJ2-2	TGTGCCAGCAGTGTCGGAGTCACCGGGGAGCTGTTTTTT	CASSVGVTGELFF
TRBV29-1	TRBD1	.	TRBJ1-2	TGCAGCGTTAGGGGGACAGGGGGCAGCTATGGCTACACCTTC	CSVRGTGGSYGYTF
TRBV29-1	.	.	TRBJ2-5	TGCAGCGTTGATGCGGGAAAGAATCAAGAGACCCAGTACTTC	CSVDAGKNQETQYF
TRBV7-9	TRBD1	.	TRBJ2-7	TGTGCCAGCAGCCCGGACAGGGACGAGGAGCAGTACTTC	CASSPDRDEEQYF
TRBV6-6	.	.	TRBJ1-4	TGTGCCAGCAGTTCGGGGGAAAAACTGTTTTTT	CASSSGEKLFF
TRBV27	TRBD2	.	TRBJ2-2	TGTGCCAGCAGTTTAAGCCAGCGGGGAGTCGGTACCGGGGAGCTGTTTTTT	CASSLSQRGVGTGELFF
TRBV5-1	TRBD2	.	TRBJ2-3	TGCGCCAGCAGCTTGGAAGTAGCGGGGGTTACAGATACGCAGTATTTT	CASSLEVAGVTDTQYF
TRBV15	.	.	TRBJ1-6	TGTGCCACCAGCAGGACTGAGGAGAATTCACCCCTCCACTTT	CATSRTEENSPLHF
TRBV27	TRBD1	.	TRBJ1-2	TGTGCCAGCAGATCTCCGGGACAGGGCGCTGGCTACACCTTC	CASRSPGQGAGYTF
TRBV2	.	.	TRBJ1-2	TGTGCCAGCAGCCCCTCGGGCGGCCTAGCTGGCTACACCTTC	CASSPSGGLAGYTF
TRBV14	.	.	TRBJ1-1	TGTGCCAGCAGCCTGACAGTGAACACTGAAGCTTTCTTT	CASSLTVNTEAFF
TRBV11-3	TRBD1	once	TRBJ1-3	TGTGCCAGCAGATCAACAGGGGCGGCTGGAAACACCATATATTTT	CASRSTGAAGNTIYF
TRBV6-5	.	.	TRBJ1-1	TGTGCCAGCAGTTACGACAGGAGGAACACTGAAGCTTTCTTT	CASSYDRRNTEAFF
TRBV9	.	few	TRBJ1-3	TGTGCCAGCAGCTACTCTGGAAACACCATATATTTT	CASSYSGNTIYF